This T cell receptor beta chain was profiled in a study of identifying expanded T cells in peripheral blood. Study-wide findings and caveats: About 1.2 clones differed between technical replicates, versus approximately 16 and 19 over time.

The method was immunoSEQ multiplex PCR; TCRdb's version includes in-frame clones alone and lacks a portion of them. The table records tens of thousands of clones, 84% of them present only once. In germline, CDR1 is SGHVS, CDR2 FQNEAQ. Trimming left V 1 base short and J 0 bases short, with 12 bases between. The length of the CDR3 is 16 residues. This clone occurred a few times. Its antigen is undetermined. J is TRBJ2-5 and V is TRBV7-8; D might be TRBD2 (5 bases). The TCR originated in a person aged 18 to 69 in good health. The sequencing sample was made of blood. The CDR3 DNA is TGTGCCAGCAGCTTAGGGGAGACACGGTACCAAGAGACCCAGTACTTC. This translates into CASSLGETRYQETQYF. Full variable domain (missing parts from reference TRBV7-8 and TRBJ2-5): GAGVSQSPRYKVAKRGQDVALRCDPISGHVSLFWYQQALGQGPEFLTYFQNEAQLDKSGLPSDRFFAERPEGSVSTLKIQRTQQEDSAVYLCASSLGETRYQETQYFGPGTRLLVL.